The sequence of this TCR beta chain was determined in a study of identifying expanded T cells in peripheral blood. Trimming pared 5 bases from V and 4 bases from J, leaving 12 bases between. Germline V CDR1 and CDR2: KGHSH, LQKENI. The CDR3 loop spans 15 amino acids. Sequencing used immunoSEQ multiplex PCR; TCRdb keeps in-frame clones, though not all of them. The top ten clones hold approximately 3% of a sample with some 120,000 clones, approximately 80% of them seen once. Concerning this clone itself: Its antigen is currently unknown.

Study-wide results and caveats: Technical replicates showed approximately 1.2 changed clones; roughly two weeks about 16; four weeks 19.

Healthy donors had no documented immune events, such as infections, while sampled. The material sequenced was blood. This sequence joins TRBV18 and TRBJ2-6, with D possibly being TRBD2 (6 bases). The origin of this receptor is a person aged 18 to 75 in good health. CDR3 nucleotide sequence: TGTGCCAGCTCAGACGGCGGGGCCGGGGCCAACGTCCTGACTTTC. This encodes CASSDGGAGANVLTF.